Sequencing of this T cell receptor (beta chain) was carried out in a study of shared T cell receptors in the human thymus. Sequencing was performed with immunoSEQ multiplex PCR; in TCRdb, only in-frame clones are kept and a portion is missing. The sample comprises roughly 500,000 clones, approximately 80% of which are singletons, and roughly 0.013% rests with the top ten. Per the germline V gene, CDR1 is SGHDT and CDR2 is YYEEEE. There are 14 residues in the CDR3. V lost 3 bases to trimming and J lost 4 bases, with 13 bases between them. This same sample was also taken into another study, of human thymus T cells. This second report adds: Healthy Finnish infants undergoing corrective surgery for congenital heart defects provided the donor material.

Sequencing was carried out using thymocytes. The sequence was collected from a boy in the first two years of life with a congenital heart defect. This sequence joins TRBV5-6 and TRBJ1-2; TRBD1 is a possible D gene (6 bases). The CDR3 sequence: CASSSDRRFYGYTF. CDR3 nucleotides: TGTGCCAGCAGCTCTGACAGGCGGTTCTATGGCTACACCTTC.